The 17 T cell receptor beta chains in this list originate from one sample, sequenced in a study of monozygotic twins with inflammatory bowel disease. Following a re-call of the 5' RACE reads, TCRdb has one entry per CDR3 protein and lacks DNA. The sample table sets out 210,000 or so distinct CDR3 sequences. Sequenced sample: blood. The source is a human donor with ulcerative colitis or Crohn's disease, or a healthy co-twin of an affected twin (not recorded which).

The rearrangement links TRBV10-3 to TRBJ2-7; the D call of TRBD2 rests on TCRdb alone, since no DNA is present to check it. Germline assignment: CDR1 ENHRY and CDR2 SYGVKD. The CDR3 loop spans 15 amino acids. The CDR3 reads CAIGGTSGSRYEQYF.

CDR3: CASSMRGSETQYF. The rearrangement links TRBV6-1 to TRBJ2-5; the TCRdb call, TRBD1, lacks DNA for checking. CDR1 is MNHNS, CDR2 SASEGT, per germline. The CDR3 length is 13 residues.

This chain joins TRBV29-1 and TRBJ2-2; the D call of TRBD1 rests on TCRdb alone, since no DNA is present to check it. The CDR3 sequence is 16 residues long. Germline V gene lookup returns CDR1 SQVTM and CDR2 ANQGSEA. The CDR3 sequence: CSVEVLRQGDTGELFF.

J is TRBJ1-2 and V is TRBV2; checking the TCRdb D call of TRBD1 is not possible without DNA. The CDR3 consists of 13 residues. Per the germline V gene, CDR1 is SNHLY and CDR2 is FYNNEI. CDR3: CASRSDRVAGYTF.

The chain has TRBV9 and TRBJ1-3; no DNA is available, so the TRBD1 call from TCRdb remains unchecked. The CDR3 spans 15 residues. Germline V gene sequence: CDR1 SGDLS, CDR2 YYNGEE. CDR3 sequence: CASSALGTPGNTIYF.

This chain joins TRBV20-1 and TRBJ2-2; TCRdb gives TRBD1 as the D gene, but with no DNA this cannot be confirmed. Germline lookup yields CDR1 DFQATT and CDR2 SNEGSKA (reference sequence). CDR3 length: 14 residues. CDR3 protein: CSARYSGWTGELFF.

The rearrangement joins TRBV7-2 to TRBJ2-7; TCRdb returns TRBD2, unconfirmable since there is no DNA. From germline, CDR1 is SGHTA and CDR2 FQGNSA. The CDR3 contains 15 residues. This chain's CDR3 is CASSDRDLPPYEQYF.

The chain couples TRBV4-1 to TRBJ2-3; no DNA is available, so the TRBD1 call from TCRdb remains unchecked. This CDR3 contains 16 residues. Looked up from germline, CDR1 is MGHRA and CDR2 is YSYEKL. CDR3 loop: CASSHGGQGTTDTQYF.

CDR3 sequence reads: CASSKGQGVVYEQYF. The V and J genes are TRBV5-1 and TRBJ2-7; TCRdb reports TRBD1, a call that lacks DNA to check it against. Germline V gene sequence: CDR1 SGHRS, CDR2 YFSETQ. The CDR3 has 15 residues.

V is TRBV15 and J is TRBJ1-5; TCRdb gives TRBD1 as the D gene, but with no DNA this cannot be confirmed. CDR1 and CDR2 from the germline V gene are LNHNV and YYDKDF (reference sequence). The CDR3 has 15 amino acids. The CDR3 loop is CATSRPDRGNQPQHF. The entire variable domain, with the rest obtained from reference TRBV15 and TRBJ1-5, is as follows: DAMVIQNPRYQVTQFGKPVTLSCSQTLNHNVMYWYQQKSSQAPKLLFHYYDKDFNNEADTPDNFQSRRPNTSFCFLDIRSPGLGDTAMYLCATSRPDRGNQPQHFGDGTRLSIL.

V gene TRBV7-2 combines with J gene TRBJ1-5. The CDR3 consists of 16 residues. From germline, CDR1 is SGHTA and CDR2 FQGNSA. The CDR3: CASSSWLGDSNQPQHF.

The chain uses TRBV7-2 and TRBJ2-2. The CDR3 has 16 amino acids. Germline CDR1 SGHTA, CDR2 FQGNSA. The CDR3 protein is CASSLKARPNTGELFF.

The chain recombines TRBV20-1 with TRBJ1-6; absent DNA, TCRdb's TRBD1 call cannot be checked. The CDR3 consists of 14 residues. Germline values: CDR1 DFQATT, CDR2 SNEGSKA (reference sequence). CDR3 region: CSARLGTTTSPLHF.

This chain connects TRBV7-9 to TRBJ2-1; TCRdb's D call of TRBD1 is untestable without DNA. CDR3 length: 16 amino acids. CDR1 SEHNR and CDR2 FQNEAQ come from the germline V gene (reference sequence). The CDR3 reads CASSPDRGSHYNEQFF. The variable domain in full, completed from reference TRBV7-9 and TRBJ2-1, reads DTGVSQNPRHKITKRGQNVTFRCDPISEHNRLYWYRQTLGQGPEFLTYFQNEAQLEKSRLLSDRFSAERPKGSFSTLEIQRTEQGDSAMYLCASSPDRGSHYNEQFFGPGTRLTVL.

V and J are TRBV27 and TRBJ1-5. The CDR3 spans 13 residues. Germline values: CDR1 MNHEY, CDR2 SMNVEV (reference sequence). The CDR3 protein is CASSLSRSMLQHF.

This chain connects TRBV5-1 to TRBJ2-2; TCRdb picks TRBD1, but there is no DNA to check that call. The CDR3 runs to 14 residues. Germline assignment: CDR1 SGHRS and CDR2 YFSETQ. The chain's CDR3 is CASSAETGTGELFF. Full variable domain (missing parts from reference TRBV5-1 and TRBJ2-2): KAGVTQTPRYLIKTRGQQVTLSCSPISGHRSVSWYQQTPGQGLQFLFEYFSETQRNKGNFPGRFSGRQFSNSRSEMNVSTLELGDSALYLCASSAETGTGELFFGEGSRLTVL.

The chain employs TRBV6-1 and TRBJ2-7; TCRdb lists TRBD1, though no DNA is available to test this call. There are 15 residues in the CDR3. Germline assignment: CDR1 MNHNS and CDR2 SASEGT. The CDR3 here is CASSINREWTYEQYF.